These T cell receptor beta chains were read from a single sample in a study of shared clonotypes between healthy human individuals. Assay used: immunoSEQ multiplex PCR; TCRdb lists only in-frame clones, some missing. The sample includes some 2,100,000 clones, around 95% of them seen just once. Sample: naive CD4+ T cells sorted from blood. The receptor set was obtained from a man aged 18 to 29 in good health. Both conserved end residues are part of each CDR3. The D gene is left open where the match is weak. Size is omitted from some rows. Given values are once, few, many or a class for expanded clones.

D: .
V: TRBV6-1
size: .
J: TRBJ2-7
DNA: TGTGCCAGCAGGACCGGGACCCAACTCTCCTACGAGCAGTACTTC
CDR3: CASRTGTQLSYEQYF

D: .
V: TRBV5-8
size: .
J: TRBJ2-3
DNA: TGTGCCAGCAACCAGGGGCAGGGCGGTTCCTTCACAGATACGCAGTATTTT
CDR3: CASNQGQGGSFTDTQYF

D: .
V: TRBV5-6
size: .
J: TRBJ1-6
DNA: TGTGCCAGCAGCTTGGGGCAGGGGATCGTGACACCCCTCCACTTT
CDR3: CASSLGQGIVTPLHF

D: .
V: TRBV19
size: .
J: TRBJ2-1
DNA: TGTGCCAGTACCAAACTAGGCGACTCCTACAATGAGCAGTTCTTC
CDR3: CASTKLGDSYNEQFF

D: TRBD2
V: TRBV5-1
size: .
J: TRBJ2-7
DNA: TGCGCCAGCAGCTTGGCTGGTGCTAGCGGTACCTACGAGCAGTACTTC
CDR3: CASSLAGASGTYEQYF

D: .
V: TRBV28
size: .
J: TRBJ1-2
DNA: TGTGCCAGCAGTTTAGGGGTTAGGTATGGCTACACCTTC
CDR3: CASSLGVRYGYTF

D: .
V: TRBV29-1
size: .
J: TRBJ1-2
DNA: TGCAGCGGAGGGGCAGATTCTGGCTACACCTTC
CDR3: CSGGADSGYTF

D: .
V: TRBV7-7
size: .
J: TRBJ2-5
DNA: TGTGCTAGCAGCTTCCAGGTCCAAGAGACCCAGTACTTC
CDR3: CASSFQVQETQYF

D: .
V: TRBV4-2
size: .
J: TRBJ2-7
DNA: TGTGCCAGCAGCCATTCGGTCGAGCAGTACTTC
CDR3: CASSHSVEQYF

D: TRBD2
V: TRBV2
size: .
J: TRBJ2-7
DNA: TGTGCCAGCAGGACTCCGCGGACTAGCGGTCGGAACTACGAGCAGTACTTC
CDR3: CASRTPRTSGRNYEQYF

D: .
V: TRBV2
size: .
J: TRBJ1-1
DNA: TGTGCCAGCAGAGCCTTAAGGGGCTGGGATACTGAAGCTTTCTTT
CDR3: CASRALRGWDTEAFF

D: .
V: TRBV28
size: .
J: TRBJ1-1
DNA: TGTGCCAGCAGTCCCCAGGGGTGGACTGAAGCTTTCTTT
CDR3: CASSPQGWTEAFF

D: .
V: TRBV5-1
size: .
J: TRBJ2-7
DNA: TGCGCCAGCAGCCCTGGTCCTGCCTACGAGCAGTACTTC
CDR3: CASSPGPAYEQYF

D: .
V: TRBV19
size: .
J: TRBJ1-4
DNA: TGTGCCAGTAGTATGTTTCGACGGGGGACTAATGAAAAACTGTTTTTT
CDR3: CASSMFRRGTNEKLFF

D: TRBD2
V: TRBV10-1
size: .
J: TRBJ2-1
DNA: TGCGCCAGCAGTGAGTCCTCTCCAGCGGGGGGGCGGAATGAGCAGTTCTTC
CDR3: CASSESSPAGGRNEQFF

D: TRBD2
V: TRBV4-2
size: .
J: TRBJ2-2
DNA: TGTGCCAGCAGCCAAGCATCGGGGACTAGCGGGACTACCGGGGAGCTGTTTTTT
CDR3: CASSQASGTSGTTGELFF

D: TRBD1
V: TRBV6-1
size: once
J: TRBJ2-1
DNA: TGTGCCAGCAGTGGCCGGGACAGGGTCTACAATGAGCAGTTCTTC
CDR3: CASSGRDRVYNEQFF

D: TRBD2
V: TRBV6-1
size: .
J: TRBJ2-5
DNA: TGTGCCAGCAGTGAAAGCGGGGTTGTCTGGGAGACCCAGTACTTC
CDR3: CASSESGVVWETQYF

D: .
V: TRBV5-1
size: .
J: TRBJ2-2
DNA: TGCGCCAGCAGCTTGGGGTTGGGGTCGGTGAGGACCGGGGAGCTGTTTTTT
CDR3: CASSLGLGSVRTGELFF

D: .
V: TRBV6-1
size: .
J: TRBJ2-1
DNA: TGTGCCAGCAGTGAAGGCGTACAGGGAGGGAATGAGCAGTTCTTC
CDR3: CASSEGVQGGNEQFF

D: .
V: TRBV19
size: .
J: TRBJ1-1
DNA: TGTGCCAGTAGGCCAGATGACGGCGTGAACACTGAAGCTTTCTTT
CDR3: CASRPDDGVNTEAFF

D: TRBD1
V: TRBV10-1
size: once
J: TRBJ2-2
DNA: TGCGCCAGCAGACGGGACAGGGCGAACACCGGGGAGCTGTTTTTT
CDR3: CASRRDRANTGELFF

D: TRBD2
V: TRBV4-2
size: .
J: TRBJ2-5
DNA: TGTGCCAGCAGCCAAGAGGGGAGCGGGGTGTACCAAGAGACCCAGTACTTC
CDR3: CASSQEGSGVYQETQYF

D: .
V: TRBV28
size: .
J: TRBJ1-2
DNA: TGTGCCAGCAGTACAACCCCAGGGGTGTATGGCTACACCTTC
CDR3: CASSTTPGVYGYTF

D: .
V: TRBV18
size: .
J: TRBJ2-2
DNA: TGTGCCAGCTCACCACCAAGCCAGACTCCGAACACCGGGGAGCTGTTTTTT
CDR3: CASSPPSQTPNTGELFF

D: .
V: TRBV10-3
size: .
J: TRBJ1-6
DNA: TGTGCCATCAGATACAGGGTCGACGGTAATTCACCCCTCCACTTT
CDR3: CAIRYRVDGNSPLHF

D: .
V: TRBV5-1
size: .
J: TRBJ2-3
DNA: TGCGCCAGCAGCTTGCGCCAGGCGTTGTTCACAGATACGCAGTATTTT
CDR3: CASSLRQALFTDTQYF

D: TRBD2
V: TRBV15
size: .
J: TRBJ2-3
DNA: TGTGCCACCAGCAGTGGGACTACGACTAGCACAGATACGCAGTATTTT
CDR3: CATSSGTTTSTDTQYF

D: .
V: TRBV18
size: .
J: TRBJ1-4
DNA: TGTGCCAGCTCACCCACGGGCATTAATGAAAAACTGTTTTTT
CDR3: CASSPTGINEKLFF

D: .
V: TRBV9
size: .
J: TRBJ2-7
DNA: TGTGCCAGCAGCGTAGAAGGAGCCTCCTACGAGCAGTACTTC
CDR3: CASSVEGASYEQYF

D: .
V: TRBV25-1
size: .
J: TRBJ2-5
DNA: TGTGCCAGCAGTGAGCGGCAGTGGTACCAAGAGACCCAGTACTTC
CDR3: CASSERQWYQETQYF

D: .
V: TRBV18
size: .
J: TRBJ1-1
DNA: TGTGCCAGCTCAGACCAAAAGAACACTGAAGCTTTCTTT
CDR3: CASSDQKNTEAFF

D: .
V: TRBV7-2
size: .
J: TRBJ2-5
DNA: TGTGCCAGCAGCCCGGGACCCGCACAAGAGACCCAGTACTTC
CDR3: CASSPGPAQETQYF

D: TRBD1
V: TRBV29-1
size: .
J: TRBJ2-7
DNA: TGCAGCGTTGGGACAGGGAACTACGAGCAGTACTTC
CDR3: CSVGTGNYEQYF

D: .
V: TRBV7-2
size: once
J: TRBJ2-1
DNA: TGTGCCAGCAGCTTAGACACCAGCCGCAATGAGCAGTTCTTC
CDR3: CASSLDTSRNEQFF

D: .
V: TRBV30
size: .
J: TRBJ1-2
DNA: TGTGCCTGGAGTGTACCAACAGGGAGGGGCGAAACCTTC
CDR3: CAWSVPTGRGETF

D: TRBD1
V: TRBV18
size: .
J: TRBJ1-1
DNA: TGTGCCAGCTCAATACAGGGGGTGAACACTGAAGCTTTCTTT
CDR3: CASSIQGVNTEAFF

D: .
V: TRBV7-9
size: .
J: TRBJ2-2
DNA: TGTGCCAGCACCCCGATGAGGGAGCTGTTTTTT
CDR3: CASTPMRELFF

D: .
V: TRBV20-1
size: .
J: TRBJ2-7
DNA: TGCAGTCCCTCTGGGGGGCGCGAGCAGTACTTC
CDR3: CSPSGGREQYF

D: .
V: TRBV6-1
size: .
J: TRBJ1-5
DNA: TGTGCCAGCAGTCCAAGGGGGAGCAATCAGCCCCAGCATTTT
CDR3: CASSPRGSNQPQHF

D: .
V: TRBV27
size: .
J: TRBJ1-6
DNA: TGTGCCAGCAGTCGTGGGGGCTCCTATAATTCACCCCTCCACTTT
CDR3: CASSRGGSYNSPLHF

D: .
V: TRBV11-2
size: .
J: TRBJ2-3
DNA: TGTGCCAGCAGTTCAGGGTTTGCAGATACGCAGTATTTT
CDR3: CASSSGFADTQYF

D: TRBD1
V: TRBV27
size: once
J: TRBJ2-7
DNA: TGTGCCAGCAGTAACAGACAGGGGCACTACGAGCAGTACTTC
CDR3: CASSNRQGHYEQYF